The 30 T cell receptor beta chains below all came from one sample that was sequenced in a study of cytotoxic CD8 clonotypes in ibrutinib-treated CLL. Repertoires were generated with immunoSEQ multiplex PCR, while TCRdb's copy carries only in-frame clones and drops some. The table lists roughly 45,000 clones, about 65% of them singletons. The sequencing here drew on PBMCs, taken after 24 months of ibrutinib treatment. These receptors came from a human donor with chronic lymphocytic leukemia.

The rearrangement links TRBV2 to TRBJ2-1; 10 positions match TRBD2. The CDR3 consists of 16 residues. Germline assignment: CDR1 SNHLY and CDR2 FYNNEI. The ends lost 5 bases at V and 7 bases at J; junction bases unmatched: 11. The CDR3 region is CASSSTRTSGKNEQFF. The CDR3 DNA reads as TGTGCCAGCAGTTCAACACGGACTAGCGGTAAAAATGAGCAGTTCTTC.

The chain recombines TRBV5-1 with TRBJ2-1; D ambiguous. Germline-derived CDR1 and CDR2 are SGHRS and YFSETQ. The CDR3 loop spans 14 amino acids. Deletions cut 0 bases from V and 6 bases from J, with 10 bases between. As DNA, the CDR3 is TGCGCCAGCAGCTTGGCCGGGTTGACCAATGAGCAGTTCTTC. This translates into CASSLAGLTNEQFF.

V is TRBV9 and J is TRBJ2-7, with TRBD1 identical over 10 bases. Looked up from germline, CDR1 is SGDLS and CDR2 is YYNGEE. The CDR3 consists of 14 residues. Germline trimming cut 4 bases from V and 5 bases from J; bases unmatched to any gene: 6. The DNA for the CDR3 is TGTGCCAGCAGCTTAGGACAGGGGGATAACGAGCAGTACTTC. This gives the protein CASSLGQGDNEQYF.

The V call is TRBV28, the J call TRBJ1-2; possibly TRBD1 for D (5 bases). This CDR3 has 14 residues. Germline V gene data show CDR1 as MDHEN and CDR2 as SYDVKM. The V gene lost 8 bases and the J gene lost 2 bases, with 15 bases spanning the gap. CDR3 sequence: CASGGEGRNYGYTF. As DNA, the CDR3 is TGTGCCAGCGGGGGGGAAGGGAGAAACTATGGCTACACCTTC.

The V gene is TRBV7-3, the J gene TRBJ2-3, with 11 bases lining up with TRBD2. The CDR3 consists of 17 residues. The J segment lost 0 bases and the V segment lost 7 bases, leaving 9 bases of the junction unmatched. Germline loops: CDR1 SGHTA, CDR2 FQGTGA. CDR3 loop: CASNVAGGSLSTDTQYF. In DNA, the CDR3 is TGTGCCAGCAACGTAGCGGGAGGGTCCCTAAGCACAGATACGCAGTATTTT.

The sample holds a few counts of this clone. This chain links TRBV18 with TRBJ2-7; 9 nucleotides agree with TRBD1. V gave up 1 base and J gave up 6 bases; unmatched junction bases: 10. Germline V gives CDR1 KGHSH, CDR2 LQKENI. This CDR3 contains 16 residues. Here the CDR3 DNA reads TGTGCCAGCTCACCACTTCCGGGACAGGGAGGCTCCGAGCAGTACTTC. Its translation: CASSPLPGQGGSEQYF.

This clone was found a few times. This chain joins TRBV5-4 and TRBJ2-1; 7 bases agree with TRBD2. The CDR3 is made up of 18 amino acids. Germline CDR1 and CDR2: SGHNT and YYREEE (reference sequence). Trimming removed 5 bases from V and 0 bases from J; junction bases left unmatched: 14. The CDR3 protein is CASRIGLAGVSSYNEQFF. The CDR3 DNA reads TGTGCCAGCAGGATAGGGTTAGCGGGCGTTAGCTCCTACAATGAGCAGTTCTTC.

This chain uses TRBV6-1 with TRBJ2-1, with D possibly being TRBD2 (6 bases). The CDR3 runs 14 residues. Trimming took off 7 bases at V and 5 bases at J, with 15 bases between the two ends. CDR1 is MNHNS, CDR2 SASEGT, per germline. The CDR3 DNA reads TGTGCCAGCACCATAAAGGGCGGGAACAATGAGCAGTTCTTC. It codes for CASTIKGGNNEQFF.

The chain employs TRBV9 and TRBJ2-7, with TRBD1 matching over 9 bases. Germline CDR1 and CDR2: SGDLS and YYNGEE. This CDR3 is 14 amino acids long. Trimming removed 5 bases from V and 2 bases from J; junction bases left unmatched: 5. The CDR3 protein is CASSETGGPYEQYF. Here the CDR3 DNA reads TGTGCCAGCAGTGAAACAGGGGGCCCCTACGAGCAGTACTTC. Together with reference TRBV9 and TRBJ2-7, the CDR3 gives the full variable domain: DSGVTQTPKHLITATGQRVTLRCSPRSGDLSVYWYQQSLDQGLQFLIQYYNGEERAKGNILERFSAQQFPDLHSELNLSSLELGDSALYFCASSETGGPYEQYFGPGTRLTVT.

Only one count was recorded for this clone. CDR3 amino acids: CASRATNEKLFF. CDR3 nucleotides: TGTGCCAGCAGGGCAACTAATGAAAAACTGTTTTTT. The J gene is TRBJ1-4, the V gene TRBV6-6; D gene unclear. Germline lookup yields CDR1 MNHNY and CDR2 SVGAGI (reference sequence). V was trimmed by 6 bases and J by 0 bases, leaving 2 bases between them. The CDR3 is made up of 12 amino acids.

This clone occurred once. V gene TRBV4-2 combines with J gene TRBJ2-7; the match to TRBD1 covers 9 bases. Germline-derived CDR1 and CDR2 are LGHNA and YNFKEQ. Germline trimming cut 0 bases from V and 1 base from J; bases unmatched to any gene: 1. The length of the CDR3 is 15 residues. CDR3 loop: CASSQEGQGSYEQYF. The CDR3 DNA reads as TGTGCCAGCAGCCAAGAGGGACAGGGATCCTACGAGCAGTACTTC.

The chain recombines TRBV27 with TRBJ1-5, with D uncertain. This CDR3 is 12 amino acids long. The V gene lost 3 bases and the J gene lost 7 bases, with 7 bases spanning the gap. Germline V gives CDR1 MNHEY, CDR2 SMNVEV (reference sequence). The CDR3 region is CASSLNGQPQHF. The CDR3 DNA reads TGTGCCAGCAGTTTGAACGGACAGCCCCAGCATTTT.

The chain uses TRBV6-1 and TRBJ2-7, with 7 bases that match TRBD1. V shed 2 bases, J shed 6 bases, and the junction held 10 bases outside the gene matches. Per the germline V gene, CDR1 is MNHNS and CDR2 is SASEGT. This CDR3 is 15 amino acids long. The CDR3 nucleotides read TGTGCCAGCAGTGAAAAAGGACAGGATGCTCGCGAGCAGTACTTC. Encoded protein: CASSEKGQDAREQYF.

The CDR3 spells CAWGGRTATEKLFF. For the CDR3, the DNA is TGTGCCTGGGGAGGACGAACTGCTACTGAAAAACTGTTTTTT. The rearrangement uses TRBV30 and TRBJ1-4; the D is unclear. Trimming removed 5 bases from V and 7 bases from J, with 17 bases in between. The CDR3 is made up of 14 amino acids. The germline gives CDR1 GTSNPN, CDR2 SVGIG (reference sequence).

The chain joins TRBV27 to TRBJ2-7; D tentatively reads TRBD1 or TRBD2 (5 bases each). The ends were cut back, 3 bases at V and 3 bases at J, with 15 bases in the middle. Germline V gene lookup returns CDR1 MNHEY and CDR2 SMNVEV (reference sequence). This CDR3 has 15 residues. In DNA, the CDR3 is TGTGCCAGCAGTTTCTTCGTCGGGGCGGGCTACGAGCAGTACTTC. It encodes CASSFFVGAGYEQYF.

The CDR3 sequence is CASSLAGQGQAFGYTF. The CDR3 region has the DNA TGCGCCAGCAGCTTGGCCGGGCAGGGACAAGCCTTTGGCTACACCTTC. This chain links TRBV5-1 with TRBJ1-2; tentatively, D is TRBD1 (6 bases). The CDR3 loop spans 16 amino acids. The germline V and J ends were trimmed by 0 bases and 7 bases, with 19 bases remaining between them. Germline V gene sequence: CDR1 SGHRS, CDR2 YFSETQ. Variable domain in full (rest from reference TRBV5-1 and TRBJ1-2): KAGVTQTPRYLIKTRGQQVTLSCSPISGHRSVSWYQQTPGQGLQFLFEYFSETQRNKGNFPGRFSGRQFSNSRSEMNVSTLELGDSALYLCASSLAGQGQAFGYTFGSGTRLTVV.

The CDR3: CASSPGQPSPLHF. The DNA for the CDR3 is TGTGCCAGTAGTCCGGGACAGCCTTCACCCCTCCACTTT. The chain recombines TRBV19 with TRBJ1-6; TRBD1 agrees at 7 bases. Trimming at V came to 5 bases and at J to 9 bases, leaving 4 bases not matched to a gene. CDR3 length equals 13 residues. Germline CDR1 is LNHDA and CDR2 is SQIVND (reference sequence). Combining the CDR3 with reference TRBV19 and TRBJ1-6 gives the whole variable domain DGGITQSPKYLFRKEGQNVTLSCEQNLNHDAMYWYRQDPGQGLRLIYYSQIVNDFQKGDIAEGYSVSREKKESFPLTVTSAQKNPTAFYLCASSPGQPSPLHFGNGTRLTVT.

The CDR3 loop is CASSKRGRDEQFF. For the CDR3, the DNA is TGTGCCAGCAGTAAGCGGGGGCGGGATGAGCAGTTCTTC. The chain uses TRBV6-1 and TRBJ2-1; 8 nucleotides line up with TRBD2. CDR1 is MNHNS and CDR2 is SASEGT in the germline V gene. CDR3 length equals 13 residues. The V gene end was trimmed by 5 bases and the J gene end by 8 bases; junction bases not matched to a gene: 5.

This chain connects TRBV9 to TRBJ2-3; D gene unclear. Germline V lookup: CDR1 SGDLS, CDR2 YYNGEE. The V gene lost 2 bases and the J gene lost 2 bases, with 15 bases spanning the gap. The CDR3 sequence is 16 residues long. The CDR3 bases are TGTGCCAGCAGCGTTTTAGACCGACCCCACACAGATACGCAGTATTTT. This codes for CASSVLDRPHTDTQYF.

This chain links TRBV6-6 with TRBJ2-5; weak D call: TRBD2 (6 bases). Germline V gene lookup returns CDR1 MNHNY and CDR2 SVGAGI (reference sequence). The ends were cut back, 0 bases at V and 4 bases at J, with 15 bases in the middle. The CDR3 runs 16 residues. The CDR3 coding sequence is TGTGCCAGCAGTTACTCGTCGGGACTCAGGAGAGAGACCCAGTACTTC. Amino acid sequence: CASSYSSGLRRETQYF.

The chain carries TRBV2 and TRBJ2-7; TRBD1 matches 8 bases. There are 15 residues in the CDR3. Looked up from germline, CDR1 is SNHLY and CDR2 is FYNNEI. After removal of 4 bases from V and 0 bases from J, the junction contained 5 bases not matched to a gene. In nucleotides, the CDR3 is TGTGCCAGCAGTGTACAGGGGGGACCCTCCTACGAGCAGTACTTC. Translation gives CASSVQGGPSYEQYF.

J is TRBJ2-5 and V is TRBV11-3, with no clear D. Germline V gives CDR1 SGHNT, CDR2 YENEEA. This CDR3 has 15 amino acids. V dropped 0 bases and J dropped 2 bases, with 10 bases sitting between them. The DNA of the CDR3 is TGTGCCAGCAGCTTAGACGGTGGAGCTCAAGAGACCCAGTACTTC. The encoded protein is CASSLDGGAQETQYF.

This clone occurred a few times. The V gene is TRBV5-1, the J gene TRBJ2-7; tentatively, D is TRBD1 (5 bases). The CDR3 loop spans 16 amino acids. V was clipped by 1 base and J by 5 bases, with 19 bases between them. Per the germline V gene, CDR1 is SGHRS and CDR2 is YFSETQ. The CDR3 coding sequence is TGCGCCAGCAGCTTGTTCTCCCGGACAATGGACAACGAGCAGTACTTC. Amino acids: CASSLFSRTMDNEQYF.

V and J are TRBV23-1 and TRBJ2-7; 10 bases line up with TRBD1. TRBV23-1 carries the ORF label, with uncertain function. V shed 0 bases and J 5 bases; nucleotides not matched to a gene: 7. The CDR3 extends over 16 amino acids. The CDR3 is CASSQSGAGTGDEQYF. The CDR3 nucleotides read TGCGCCAGCAGTCAATCAGGAGCCGGGACAGGGGACGAGCAGTACTTC.

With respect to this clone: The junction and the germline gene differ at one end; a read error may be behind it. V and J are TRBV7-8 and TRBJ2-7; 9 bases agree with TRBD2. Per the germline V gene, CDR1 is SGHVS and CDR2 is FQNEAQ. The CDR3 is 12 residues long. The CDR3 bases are TGTGCCAGCAGCCCAGGCCTAGCGGGAACCCACTTC. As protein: CASSPGLAGTHF.

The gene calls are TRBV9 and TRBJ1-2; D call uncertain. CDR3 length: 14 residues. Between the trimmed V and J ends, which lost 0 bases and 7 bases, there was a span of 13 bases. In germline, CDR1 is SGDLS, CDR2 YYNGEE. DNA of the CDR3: TGTGCCAGCAGCGTAGGGACGGCCCTTTCTGGCTACACCTTC. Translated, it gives CASSVGTALSGYTF. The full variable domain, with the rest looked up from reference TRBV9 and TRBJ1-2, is DSGVTQTPKHLITATGQRVTLRCSPRSGDLSVYWYQQSLDQGLQFLIQYYNGEERAKGNILERFSAQQFPDLHSELNLSSLELGDSALYFCASSVGTALSGYTFGSGTRLTVV.

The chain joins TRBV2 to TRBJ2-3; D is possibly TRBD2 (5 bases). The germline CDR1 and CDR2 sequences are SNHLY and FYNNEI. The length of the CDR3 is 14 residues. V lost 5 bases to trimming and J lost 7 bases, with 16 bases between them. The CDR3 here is CASSQIGGRHTQYF. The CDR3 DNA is TGTGCCAGCAGTCAGATCGGTGGGAGACATACGCAGTATTTT.

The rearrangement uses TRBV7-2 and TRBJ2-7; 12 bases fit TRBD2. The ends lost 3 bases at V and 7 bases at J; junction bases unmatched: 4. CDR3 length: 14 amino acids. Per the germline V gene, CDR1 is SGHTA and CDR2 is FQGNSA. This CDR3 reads CASSFTSGGLEQYF. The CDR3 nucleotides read TGTGCCAGCAGCTTTACTAGCGGGGGGCTGGAGCAGTACTTC.

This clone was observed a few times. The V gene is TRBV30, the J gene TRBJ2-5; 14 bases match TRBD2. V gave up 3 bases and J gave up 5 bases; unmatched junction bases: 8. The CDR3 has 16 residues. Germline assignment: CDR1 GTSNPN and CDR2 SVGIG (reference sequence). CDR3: CAWSVGTSGSKETQYF. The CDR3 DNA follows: TGTGCCTGGAGCGTCGGGACTAGCGGGAGCAAGGAGACCCAGTACTTC.

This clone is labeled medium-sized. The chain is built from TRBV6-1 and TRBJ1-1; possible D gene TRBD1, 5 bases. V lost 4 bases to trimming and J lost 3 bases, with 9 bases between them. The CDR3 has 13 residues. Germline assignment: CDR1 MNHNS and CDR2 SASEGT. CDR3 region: CASSVQGDTEAFF. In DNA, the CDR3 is TGTGCCAGCAGTGTTCAGGGCGACACTGAAGCTTTCTTT.